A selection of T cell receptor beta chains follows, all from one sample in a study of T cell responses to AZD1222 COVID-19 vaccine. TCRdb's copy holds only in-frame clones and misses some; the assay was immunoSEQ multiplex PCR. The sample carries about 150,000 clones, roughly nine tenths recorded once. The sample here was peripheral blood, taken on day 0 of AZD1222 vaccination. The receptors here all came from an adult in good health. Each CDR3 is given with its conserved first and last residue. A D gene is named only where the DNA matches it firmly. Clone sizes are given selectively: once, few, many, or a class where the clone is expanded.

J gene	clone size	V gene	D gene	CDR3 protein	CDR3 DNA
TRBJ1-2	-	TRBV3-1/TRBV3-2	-	CASSQWGQGYTF	TGTGCCAGCAGCCAATGGGGCCAAGGCTACACCTTC
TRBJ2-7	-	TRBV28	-	CASSPRRTAQPYEQYF	TGTGCCAGCAGCCCCCGCCGGACTGCTCAACCTTACGAGCAGTACTTC
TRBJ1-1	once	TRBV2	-	CASSVDGQKAFF	TGTGCCAGCAGTGTTGATGGACAGAAAGCTTTCTTT
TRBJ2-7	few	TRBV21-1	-	CASSKAPEQYF	TGTGCCAGCAGCAAAGCTCCCGAGCAGTACTTC
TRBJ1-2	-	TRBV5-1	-	CASSFGTARGYGYTF	TGCGCCAGCAGCTTCGGGACGGCAAGGGGCTATGGCTACACCTTC
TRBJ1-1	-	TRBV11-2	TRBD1	CASSSNRGTEAFF	TGTGCCAGCAGCTCAAACAGGGGGACTGAAGCTTTCTTT
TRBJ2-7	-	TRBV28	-	CASKGGVTRSPYEQYF	TGTGCCAGCAAGGGGGGGGTGACTAGGTCCCCCTACGAGCAGTACTTC
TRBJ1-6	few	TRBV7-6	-	CASSPRSTGDHSPLHF	TGTGCCAGCAGCCCCCGGTCGACAGGAGACCACTCACCCCTCCACTTT
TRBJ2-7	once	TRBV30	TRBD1	CASIRTGGFEQYF	TGTGCCTCCATAAGGACAGGGGGCTTCGAGCAGTACTTC
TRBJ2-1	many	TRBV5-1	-	CASSLSLYNEQFF	TGCGCCAGCAGCTTGTCTTTATACAATGAGCAGTTCTTC
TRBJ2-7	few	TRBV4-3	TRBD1	CASSQRTGDYEQYF	TGCGCCAGCAGCCAACGGACAGGGGACTACGAGCAGTACTTC
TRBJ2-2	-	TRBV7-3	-	CASSFVRDTGELFF	TGTGCCAGCAGCTTTGTTCGAGACACCGGGGAGCTGTTTTTT
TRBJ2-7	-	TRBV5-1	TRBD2	CASSWGGTAGVPYEQYF	TGCGCCAGCAGCTGGGGTGGTACGGCGGGGGTACCCTACGAGCAGTACTTC
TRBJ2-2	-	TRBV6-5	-	CASSYSWRGSTGELFF	TGTGCCAGCAGTTACTCTTGGCGGGGATCCACCGGGGAGCTGTTTTTT
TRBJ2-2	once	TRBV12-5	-	CASVKEGAGELFF	TGTGCTAGTGTTAAGGAGGGTGCCGGGGAGCTGTTTTTT
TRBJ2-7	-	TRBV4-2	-	CASSQEAQPYEQYF	TGTGCCAGCAGCCAAGAGGCCCAGCCCTACGAGCAGTACTTC
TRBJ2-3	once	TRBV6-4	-	CASSRDPIRTDTQYF	TGTGCCAGCAGTCGGGACCCTATCCGAACAGATACGCAGTATTTT
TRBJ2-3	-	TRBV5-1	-	CASSHTDTQYF	TGCGCCAGCAGCCATACAGATACGCAGTATTTT
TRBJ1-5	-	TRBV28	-	CASTAGRGNQPQHF	TGTGCCAGCACCGCCGGCAGGGGCAATCAGCCCCAGCATTTT
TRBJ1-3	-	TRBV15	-	CATSRDWGSGNTIYF	TGTGCCACCAGCAGGGATTGGGGTTCTGGAAACACCATATATTTT
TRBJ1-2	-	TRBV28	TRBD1	CAGGGQGLSNYGYTF	TGTGCCGGGGGGGGACAGGGCCTGTCTAACTATGGCTACACCTTC
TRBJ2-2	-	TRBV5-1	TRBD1	CASSDLGGAGTGELFF	TGCGCCAGCAGCGACCTAGGGGGCGCGGGCACCGGGGAGCTGTTTTTT
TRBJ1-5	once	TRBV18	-	CASSRNTGYNQPQHF	TGTGCCAGCTCCCGCAACACAGGTTACAATCAGCCCCAGCATTTT
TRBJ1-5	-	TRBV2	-	CASSGRGNRARNQPQHF	TGTGCCAGCAGTGGTCGGGGTAACAGGGCGCGCAATCAGCCCCAGCATTTT
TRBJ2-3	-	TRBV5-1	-	CASSLGPLTDTQYF	TGCGCCAGCAGCTTGGGGCCCCTCACAGATACGCAGTATTTT
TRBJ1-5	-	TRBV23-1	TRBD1	CASSQPGQGNQPQHF	TGCGCCAGCAGTCAACCGGGACAGGGGAATCAGCCCCAGCATTTT
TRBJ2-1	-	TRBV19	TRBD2	CATGLTAGNEQFF	TGTGCCACCGGACTGACAGCGGGGAATGAGCAGTTCTTC
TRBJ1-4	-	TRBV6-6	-	CASSYRGENEKLFF	TGTGCCAGCAGTTACAGGGGGGAAAATGAAAAACTGTTTTTT
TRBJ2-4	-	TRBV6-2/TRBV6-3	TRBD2	CASSYSGLAGYGKNIQYF	TGTGCCAGCAGTTACTCAGGACTAGCGGGGTATGGCAAAAACATTCAGTACTTC
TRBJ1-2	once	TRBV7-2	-	CASSSLVGANYGYTF	TGTGCCAGCAGCTCCCTAGTGGGTGCTAACTATGGCTACACCTTC
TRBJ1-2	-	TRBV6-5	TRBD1	CASPGQNYGYTF	TGTGCCAGCCCGGGACAGAACTATGGCTACACCTTC
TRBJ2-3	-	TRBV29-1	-	CSVEGVGDRGTDTQYF	TGCAGCGTTGAAGGCGTAGGGGATCGGGGCACAGATACGCAGTATTTT
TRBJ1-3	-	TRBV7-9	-	CASTTSQGSGNTIYF	TGTGCCAGCACCACTAGCCAGGGCTCTGGAAACACCATATATTTT
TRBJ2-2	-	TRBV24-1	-	CATSDPGADTGELFF	TGTGCCACCAGTGATCCAGGGGCCGACACCGGGGAGCTGTTTTTT
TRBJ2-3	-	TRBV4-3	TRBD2	CASSQDGGLAGTDTQYF	TGCGCCAGCAGCCAAGACGGGGGACTAGCTGGCACAGATACGCAGTATTTT
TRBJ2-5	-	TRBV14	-	CASSYLQETQYF	TGTGCCAGCAGCTATCTTCAAGAGACCCAGTACTTC
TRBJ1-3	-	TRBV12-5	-	CASGPSMGSGNTIYF	TGTGCTAGTGGTCCAAGTATGGGCTCCGGAAACACCATATATTTT
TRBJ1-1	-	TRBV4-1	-	CASSPFGRGRQVVAFF	TGCGCCAGCAGCCCTTTTGGGAGGGGTCGCCAGGTCGTAGCTTTCTTT
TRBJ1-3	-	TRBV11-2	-	CASSLAPRGGGNTIYF	TGTGCCAGCAGCTTAGCGCCACGAGGGGGTGGAAACACCATATATTTT
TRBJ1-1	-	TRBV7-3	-	CASSPRRESTEAFF	TGTGCCAGCAGCCCCCGCAGGGAAAGCACTGAAGCTTTCTTT
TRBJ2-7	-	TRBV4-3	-	CASSQHSLPSYEQYF	TGCGCCAGCAGCCAACACTCCCTTCCCTCCTACGAGCAGTACTTC
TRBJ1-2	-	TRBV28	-	CASSSRGPRNYGYTF	TGTGCCAGCAGTTCACGGGGACCCAGGAACTATGGCTACACCTTC
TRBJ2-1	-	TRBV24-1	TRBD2	CATSDLTSGRAVYNEQFF	TGTGCCACCAGTGACCTGACTAGCGGGAGGGCCGTCTACAATGAGCAGTTCTTC
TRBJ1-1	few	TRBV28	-	CASSRVEAFF	TGTGCCAGCAGTCGGGTCGAAGCTTTCTTT
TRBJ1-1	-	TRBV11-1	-	CASSLGLNDGEAFF	TGTGCCAGCAGCCTGGGTCTCAATGATGGAGAAGCTTTCTTT
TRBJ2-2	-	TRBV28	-	CASRPYQEGEGELFF	TGTGCCAGCAGGCCCTACCAGGAGGGAGAGGGGGAGCTGTTTTTT
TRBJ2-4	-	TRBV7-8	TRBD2	CASNQGLAGGSKNIQYF	TGTGCCAGCAATCAAGGACTAGCGGGAGGATCCAAAAACATTCAGTACTTC
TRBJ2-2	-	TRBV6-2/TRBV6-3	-	CASSSFPGELFF	TGTGCCAGCAGTTCCTTTCCCGGGGAGCTGTTTTTT
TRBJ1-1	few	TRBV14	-	CASSPLGRGKGTEAFF	TGTGCCAGCAGCCCCCTGGGGAGGGGTAAGGGCACTGAAGCTTTCTTT
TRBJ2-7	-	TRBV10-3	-	CAISEGTSAEQYF	TGTGCCATCAGTGAGGGAACCTCGGCCGAGCAGTACTTC
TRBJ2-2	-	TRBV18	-	CASSTSRITGELFF	TGTGCCAGCTCTACCTCACGGATCACCGGGGAGCTGTTTTTT
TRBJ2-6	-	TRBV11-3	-	CASSAGGPGANVLTF	TGTGCCAGCAGCGCCGGAGGTCCCGGGGCCAACGTCCTGACTTTC
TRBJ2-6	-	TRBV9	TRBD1	CASSIRQGLSGANVLTF	TGTGCCAGCAGCATTCGACAGGGCCTCTCTGGGGCCAACGTCCTGACTTTC
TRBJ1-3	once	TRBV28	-	CASTRSGNTIYF	TGTGCCAGCACCCGCTCTGGAAACACCATATATTTT
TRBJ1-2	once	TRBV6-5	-	CASRAHYGYTF	TGTGCCAGCAGGGCCCACTATGGCTACACCTTC
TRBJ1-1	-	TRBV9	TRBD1	CASSPRGRAEAFF	TGTGCCAGCAGCCCAAGGGGGCGGGCTGAAGCTTTCTTT
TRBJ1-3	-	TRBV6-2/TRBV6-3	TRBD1	CASSSTGYSGNTIYF	TGTGCCAGCAGTTCGACAGGGTACTCTGGAAACACCATATATTTT